The entry below describes one TCR beta chain. TCRdb's table, derived via immunoSEQ multiplex PCR, lists solely in-frame clones and lacks some. The sample has some 120,000 clones, 86% seen once; the top ten hold roughly 3.1%. The CDR3 sequence is 15 residues long. V gave up 2 bases and J gave up 2 bases; unmatched junction bases: 4. The germline V gene has CDR1 WNHNN and CDR2 SYGVQD (reference sequence). The record originates from a study of T cell responses to AZD1222 COVID-19 vaccine. The specimen comprised peripheral blood, sampled 28 days after the second AZD1222 dose. The sequence derives from an adult who received the AZD1222 COVID-19 vaccine. The chain recombines TRBV10-1 with TRBJ2-3; 7 bases map to TRBD2. The CDR3 bases are TGCGCCAGCAGTGAGAAGCGGGGCTTCACAGATACGCAGTATTTT. Translation: CASSEKRGFTDTQYF.